Each of the 5 T cell receptor beta chains below was sequenced from the same sample in a study of shared clonotypes between healthy human individuals. Naive CD8 populations comprised CD45RO-negative cells positively selected for CCR7, excluding terminally differentiated effector memory CD45RA+ cells. Some clones are missing from TCRdb's copy, which holds only in-frame ones; the method was immunoSEQ multiplex PCR. The data show about 2.2 million clones, with 85% to 95% seen just once and 1.5% to 2% held by the top ten. The source material was naive CD8+ T cells from PBMCs. These TCRs come from a man younger than 35 in good health. Some clones in this sample may be carry-over from other donors' samples.

The V call is TRBV4-1, the J call TRBJ2-5, with 11 bases aligning to TRBD2. CDR3 size: 15 residues. Germline assignment: CDR1 MGHRA and CDR2 YSYEKL. Losses at the gene ends were 4 bases for V and 11 bases for J; bases not matched to a gene: 12. The chain's CDR3 is CASSPTSGITREQYF. As DNA, the CDR3 is TGCGCCAGCAGCCCGACTAGCGGGATAACGAGGGAGCAGTACTTC.

With regard to this clone: Other nucleotide sequences from this sample produce the same CDR3. The V call is TRBV27, the J call TRBJ2-3; D gene ambiguous. With 2 bases removed from V and 2 bases from J, the gap between germline ends came to 5 bases. From germline, CDR1 is MNHEY and CDR2 SMNVEV (reference sequence). The CDR3 has 13 amino acids. The CDR3 region is CASSLTNTDTQYF. The CDR3 nucleotides read TGTGCCAGCAGTTTAACTAACACAGATACGCAGTATTTT.

The CDR3 loop is CSAEYRDRFPRATQYF. CDR3 bases: TGCAGCGCGGAATATAGGGACAGGTTTCCAAGAGCGACCCAGTACTTC. The chain combines TRBV29-1 with TRBJ2-5, with 8 bases fitting TRBD1. This CDR3 has 16 amino acids. After removal of 7 bases from V and 7 bases from J, the junction contained 20 bases not matched to a gene. Germline CDR1 and CDR2: SQVTM and ANQGSEA.

This rearrangement joins TRBV11-2 to TRBJ2-3; the match to TRBD2 covers 7 bases. Germline CDR1 is SGHAT and CDR2 is FQNNGV. The junction had 9 bases not matched to a gene; V was cut back by 1 base and J by 2 bases. CDR3 size: 17 residues. CDR3 sequence reads: CASSLAGWGGVTDTQYF. The CDR3 nucleotides read TGTGCCAGCAGCTTAGCTGGTTGGGGGGGTGTCACAGATACGCAGTATTTT.

V is TRBV6-1 and J is TRBJ2-4, with 10 bases identical to TRBD1. The germline CDR1 and CDR2 sequences are MNHNS and SASEGT. With V trimmed by 7 bases and J by 7 bases, 10 bases remained unmatched. The CDR3 is made up of 15 amino acids. The CDR3 loop is CASTKSDRGRNIQYF. The CDR3 DNA sequence: TGTGCCAGCACAAAATCGGACAGGGGGAGGAACATTCAGTACTTC.